A selection of T cell receptor beta chains follows, all from one sample in a study of T cells in Graves' hyperthyroidism and ophthalmopathy. MiXCR was run by TCRdb on the multiplex PCR reads, yielding one entry per CDR3 protein. The sample shows some 650,000 distinct CDR3 sequences, roughly a sixth of them seen only once. Sequencing was carried out using blood. These receptors all come from a woman aged 40 to 49 with Graves' ophthalmopathy. Each CDR3 is given with its conserved first and last residue. A D gene is named only where the DNA matches it firmly. Where a row states a size, it is once, few, many or the class of an expanded clone; other rows omit it.

clone size	V gene	CDR3 length	J gene	D gene	CDR3 protein	CDR3 DNA
many	TRBV20-1	15	TRBJ1-4	TRBD1	CSASPRGTGSEKLFF	TGCAGTGCTAGTCCCCGAGGGACAGGGAGTGAAAAACTGTTTTTT
many	TRBV2	21	TRBJ1-3	NA	CASSEALRDSILALSGNTIYF	TGTGCCAGCAGTGAAGCTTTACGGGATTCTATTTTAGCGCTCTCTGGAAACACCATATATTTT
many	TRBV18	15	TRBJ2-6	NA	CASSPRTSGANVLTF	TGTGCCAGCTCACCACGAACCTCTGGGGCCAACGTCCTGACTTTC
many	TRBV7-2	17	TRBJ2-1	TRBD2	CASSSQFVLAGYNEQFF	TGTGCCAGCAGCTCCCAGTTCGTGCTAGCGGGATACAATGAGCAGTTCTTC
many	TRBV6-1	14	TRBJ2-3	NA	CASSEGQGGDTQYF	TGTGCCAGCAGTGAAGGACAGGGAGGGGATACGCAGTATTTT
NA	TRBV20-1	14	TRBJ1-1	NA	CSATARGAYTEAFF	TGCAGTGCTACCGCCAGGGGAGCATACACTGAAGCTTTCTTT
NA	TRBV7-9	12	TRBJ1-6	NA	CASTWNNSPLHF	TGTGCCAGCACCTGGAATAATTCACCCCTCCACTTT
NA	TRBV5-1	11	TRBJ2-3	NA	CAPVVQHTQYF	TGCGCCCCGGTTGTACAGCATACGCAGTATTTT
NA	TRBV2	13	TRBJ2-4	NA	CASRGFAKNIQYF	TGTGCCAGCAGAGGATTCGCCAAAAACATTCAGTACTTC
NA	TRBV10-3	13	TRBJ2-5	NA	CAISRTHQETQYF	TGTGCCATCAGCAGGACACACCAAGAGACCCAGTACTTC
few	TRBV5-1	15	TRBJ1-1	NA	CASTCGAGLNTEAFF	TGCGCCAGCACCTGTGGGGCAGGACTGAACACTGAAGCTTTCTTT
few	TRBV10-2	13	TRBJ2-7	NA	CASREQGSGEQYF	TGCGCCAGCAGAGAACAGGGCTCCGGCGAGCAGTACTTC
few	TRBV12-3/TRBV12-4	14	TRBJ2-5	TRBD2	CASSLRTSEETQYF	TGTGCCAGCAGTTTAAGGACTAGCGAAGAGACCCAGTACTTC
NA	TRBV10-3	16	TRBJ2-7	NA	CAISGLGGPSSYEQYF	TGTGCCATCAGTGGCCTGGGGGGGCCGAGCTCCTACGAGCAGTACTTC
few	TRBV12-3/TRBV12-4	13	TRBJ1-2	NA	CASSLAHDYGYTF	TGTGCCAGCAGTTTAGCTCACGACTATGGCTACACCTTC
NA	TRBV7-8	16	TRBJ2-7	TRBD1	CASSPAQGAVVHEQYF	TGTGCCAGCAGCCCCGCACAGGGGGCGGTAGTCCACGAGCAGTACTTC
NA	TRBV29-1	16	TRBJ1-2	NA	CSVEGSQGMTNYGYTF	TGCAGCGTTGAAGGGAGTCAGGGGATGACTAACTATGGCTACACCTTC
many	TRBV27	13	TRBJ2-7	NA	CASSYGATYEQYF	TGTGCCAGCAGTTACGGGGCGACCTACGAGCAGTACTTC
many	TRBV6-1	16	TRBJ2-3	TRBD1	CASSPGQGGRRDTQYF	TGTGCCAGCAGTCCAGGACAGGGAGGCAGGCGAGATACGCAGTATTTT
NA	TRBV5-6	17	TRBJ2-1	NA	CASSPGTIVLSYNEQFF	TGTGCCAGCAGCCCCGGGACAATAGTTCTCTCCTACAATGAGCAGTTCTTC
NA	TRBV3-1	13	TRBJ2-1	TRBD1	CASSQVTGEKQFF	TGTGCCAGCAGCCAAGTTACAGGGGAAAAGCAGTTCTTC
NA	TRBV5-8	14	TRBJ1-2	TRBD1	CASSLWGQLYGYTF	TGTGCCAGCAGCTTGTGGGGACAGCTTTATGGCTACACCTTC
NA	TRBV10-3	15	TRBJ1-5	NA	CAISEMGHGNQPQHF	TGTGCCATCAGTGAGATGGGACACGGCAATCAGCCCCAGCATTTT
many	TRBV7-9	15	TRBJ1-6	TRBD1	CASSYTGDGNSPLHF	TGTGCCAGCAGCTATACAGGGGATGGAAATTCACCCCTCCACTTT
NA	TRBV4-1	14	TRBJ2-7	NA	CASSRETGPYEQYF	TGCGCCAGCAGCCGAGAGACAGGTCCCTACGAGCAGTACTTC
many	TRBV5-1	14	TRBJ2-7	NA	CASSHGTESYEQYF	TGCGCCAGCAGCCACGGGACTGAGTCCTACGAGCAGTACTTC
many	TRBV3-1	13	TRBJ2-1	TRBD2	CASSQLLAAEQFF	TGTGCCAGCAGCCAGCTACTAGCGGCTGAGCAGTTCTTC
NA	TRBV29-1	12	TRBJ2-7	NA	CSAGAGYNEQYF	TGCAGCGCTGGGGCGGGCTACAATGAGCAGTACTTC
many	TRBV6-1	13	TRBJ2-1	NA	CASSSPVYNEQFF	TGTGCCAGCAGTTCTCCCGTGTACAATGAGCAGTTCTTC
NA	TRBV7-9	17	TRBJ2-3	TRBD2	CASSGRTSGGAGDTQYF	TGTGCCAGCAGCGGGCGGACTAGCGGGGGGGCAGGAGATACGCAGTATTTT
NA	TRBV7-6	17	TRBJ1-1	NA	CASSLEVDPSENTEAFF	TGTGCCAGCAGCTTAGAGGTGGACCCGTCCGAGAACACTGAAGCTTTCTTT
many	TRBV2	12	TRBJ2-7	NA	CASRDSLSKQYF	TGTGCCAGCAGGGACAGCCTTTCGAAGCAGTACTTC
many	TRBV5-5	15	TRBJ1-5	TRBD1	CASSFTGGATQPQHF	TGTGCCAGCAGCTTTACAGGGGGCGCGACTCAGCCCCAGCATTTT
NA	TRBV28	16	TRBJ2-5	TRBD1	CASSLSPTGAKETQYF	TGTGCCAGCAGTTTATCCCCGACAGGGGCGAAAGAGACCCAGTACTTC
few	TRBV3-1	15	TRBJ2-5	TRBD2	CASSQLAGAGETQYF	TGTGCCAGCAGCCAACTAGCGGGAGCGGGAGAGACCCAGTACTTC
many	TRBV20-1	12	TRBJ2-5	NA	CSATDRSETQYF	TGCAGTGCAACTGACAGGAGCGAGACCCAGTACTTC
NA	TRBV15	16	TRBJ2-5	NA	CATSRDPGQTQETQYF	TGTGCCACCAGCAGAGATCCGGGGCAGACCCAAGAGACCCAGTACTTC
few	TRBV7-6	14	TRBJ2-3	NA	CASSLQDRGDTQYF	TGTGCCAGCAGCTTACAGGACCGGGGAGATACGCAGTATTTT
NA	TRBV19	15	TRBJ2-2	TRBD2	CASSRTSASHGELFF	TGTGCCAGTTCCCGGACTAGCGCAAGTCACGGGGAGCTGTTTTTT
many	TRBV12-3/TRBV12-4	15	TRBJ2-7	TRBD1	CASSGPGQGVYEQYF	TGTGCCAGCAGTGGACCGGGACAGGGTGTCTACGAGCAGTACTTC
many	TRBV6-2/TRBV6-3	13	TRBJ2-7	NA	CASSRDNRYEQYF	TGTGCCAGCTCCCGGGACAATCGCTACGAGCAGTACTTC
NA	TRBV30	12	TRBJ1-3	NA	CARSGPGNTIYF	TGTGCCCGCTCAGGGCCAGGAAACACCATATATTTT
few	TRBV29-1	12	TRBJ2-2	NA	CSAVGGPGELFF	TGCAGCGCCGTGGGGGGGCCCGGGGAGCTGTTTTTT
NA	TRBV7-9	15	TRBJ1-3	NA	CASSLAQGGVGTIYF	TGTGCCAGCAGCTTAGCCCAGGGAGGAGTAGGCACCATATATTTT
NA	TRBV6-1	15	TRBJ1-4	NA	CASSEGTALNEKLFF	TGTGCCAGCAGTGAAGGGACAGCGCTTAATGAAAAACTGTTTTTT
NA	TRBV7-2	15	TRBJ2-1	TRBD2	CASSLGGGGANEQFF	TGTGCCAGCAGCTTAGGGGGCGGGGGGGCCAATGAGCAGTTCTTC
once	TRBV20-1	12	TRBJ2-5	TRBD1	CSARTGLETQYF	TGCAGTGCTAGGACAGGGTTGGAGACTCAGTACTTC
NA	TRBV11-2	14	TRBJ1-4	TRBD1	CASSLTGGSEKLFF	TGTGCCAGCAGCTTAACAGGGGGCAGTGAAAAACTGTTTTTT
NA	TRBV6-1	14	TRBJ2-5	NA	CASSEDGGHWTQYF	TGTGCCAGCAGTGAAGATGGGGGGCATTGGACCCAGTACTTC
few	TRBV7-9	12	TRBJ1-2	NA	CAIGSGVSGYTF	TGTGCCATCGGGTCGGGGGTCAGTGGCTACACCTTC
few	TRBV27	15	TRBJ2-5	NA	CASSLLTGRRETQYF	TGTGCCAGCAGTTTACTGACAGGCCGGCGGGAGACCCAGTACTTC